One T cell receptor (beta chain) is described in this entry. Antigen unknown. As the sequencing template, cDNA was produced by extracting RNA and reverse transcribing it. The table came from immunoSEQ multiplex PCR; TCRdb's copy has only in-frame clones and leaves some out. This sample has around 130,000 clones, with roughly 58% found just once. Lesional scalp punch biopsies and peripheral blood were collected from alopecia areata patients. CD4+ and CD8+ T cells were sorted from PBMCs stained for CD3, CD4 and CD8. The CDR3 spans 13 residues. Germline V gives CDR1 SGHRS, CDR2 YFSETQ. Trimming left V 2 bases short and J 10 bases short, with 13 bases between. The data were taken from a study of CD8+ T cells in alopecia areata. Study-level findings and limits: Scalp lesions, especially in alopecia totalis/universalis, had higher clonality than normal scalp.

The sample here was CD4+ T cells sorted from blood, taken at week 0. The TCR sequence derives from a human donor with alopecia areata. The chain carries TRBV5-1 and TRBJ2-1; the D gene could be TRBD1 or TRBD2 (5 bases each). The CDR3 loop reads CASSFETEGEQFF. The CDR3 nucleotides read TGCGCCAGCAGCTTCGAGACTGAGGGGGAGCAGTTCTTC. The full variable domain, in which reference TRBV5-1 and TRBJ2-1 provide the parts outside the CDR3, is KAGVTQTPRYLIKTRGQQVTLSCSPISGHRSVSWYQQTPGQGLQFLFEYFSETQRNKGNFPGRFSGRQFSNSRSEMNVSTLELGDSALYLCASSFETEGEQFFGPGTRLTVL.